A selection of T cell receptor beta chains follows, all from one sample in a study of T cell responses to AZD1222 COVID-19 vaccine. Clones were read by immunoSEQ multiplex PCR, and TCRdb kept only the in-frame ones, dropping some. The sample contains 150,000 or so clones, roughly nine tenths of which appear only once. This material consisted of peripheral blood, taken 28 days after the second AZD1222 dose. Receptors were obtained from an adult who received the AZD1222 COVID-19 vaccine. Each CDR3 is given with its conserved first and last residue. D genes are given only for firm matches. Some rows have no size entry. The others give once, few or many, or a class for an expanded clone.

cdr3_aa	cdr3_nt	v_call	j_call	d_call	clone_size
CASSDQYEAFF	TGTGCCAGCAGTGATCAGTATGAAGCTTTCTTT	TRBV6-1	TRBJ1-1	-	-
CASSPTGGDSYNEQFF	TGTGCCAGCAGCCCGACGGGCGGAGACTCCTACAATGAGCAGTTCTTC	TRBV7-3	TRBJ2-1	-	-
CASSKRTWDGYYGYTF	TGTGCCAGCAGCAAAAGGACGTGGGACGGTTACTATGGCTACACCTTC	TRBV21-1	TRBJ1-2	-	-
CASQGRNSYEQYF	TGTGCCAGCCAGGGACGGAACTCCTACGAGCAGTACTTC	TRBV18	TRBJ2-7	-	-
CASSPGTGDNSMNTEAFF	TGTGCCAGCAGCCCCGGGACAGGAGACAATAGCATGAACACTGAAGCTTTCTTT	TRBV7-9	TRBJ1-1	TRBD1	-
CASSPRAGEGNEQFF	TGTGCCAGCAGCCCACGGGCAGGGGAGGGCAATGAGCAGTTCTTC	TRBV11-3	TRBJ2-1	-	-
CASLSAGASKGNTIYF	TGTGCCAGTCTCTCCGCGGGGGCATCTAAAGGAAACACCATATATTTT	TRBV19	TRBJ1-3	-	-
CALEGSRNTIYF	TGTGCCTTAGAGGGCTCTAGAAACACCATATATTTT	TRBV30	TRBJ1-3	-	-
CASSLGGNYNEQFF	TGTGCCAGCAGCTTAGGCGGGAACTACAATGAGCAGTTCTTC	TRBV11-2	TRBJ2-1	-	-
CASSELASGGADTQYF	TGTGCCAGCAGTGAATTGGCTAGCGGGGGGGCCGATACGCAGTATTTT	TRBV2	TRBJ2-3	TRBD2	-
CASSLAYWDNFQETQYF	TGTGCCAGCAGCTTAGCGTATTGGGACAACTTCCAAGAGACCCAGTACTTC	TRBV7-2	TRBJ2-5	-	-
CASRLGGPSYNEQFF	TGTGCCAGTCGTCTGGGCGGCCCCTCCTACAATGAGCAGTTCTTC	TRBV19	TRBJ2-1	-	-
CASSLGFRGGGKLFF	TGTGCCAGCAGCTTAGGGTTCCGGGGTGGGGGTAAACTGTTTTTT	TRBV7-6	TRBJ1-4	-	once
CSVDGGAGPQFF	TGCAGCGTTGATGGGGGCGCGGGCCCACAGTTCTTC	TRBV29-1	TRBJ2-1	-	-
CASSLRQGNHEQYF	TGTGCCAGCAGCTTGAGACAGGGGAACCACGAGCAGTACTTC	TRBV5-6	TRBJ2-7	TRBD1	-
CASSYQTGAYGYTF	TGTGCCAGCAGTTACCAGACAGGGGCCTATGGCTACACCTTC	TRBV6-6	TRBJ1-2	TRBD1	-
CASTEVGGEQANTEAFF	TGTGCCAGCACCGAGGTGGGGGGAGAACAGGCGAACACTGAAGCTTTCTTT	TRBV2	TRBJ1-1	-	once
CASSYLETTGELFF	TGTGCCAGCAGTTACTTGGAGACCACCGGGGAGCTGTTTTTT	TRBV6-2/TRBV6-3	TRBJ2-2	-	-
CASSETGTSATNEKLFF	TGTGCCAGCAGTGAAACAGGGACGTCCGCAACTAATGAAAAACTGTTTTTT	TRBV6-1	TRBJ1-4	-	-
CASSYSCEDFYEQYF	TGTGCCAGCAGTTACTCCTGCGAAGATTTCTACGAGCAGTACTTC	TRBV6-7	TRBJ2-7	-	-
CASSQVNGGKTGELFF	TGCGCCAGCAGCCAAGTTAACGGAGGAAAAACCGGGGAGCTGTTTTTT	TRBV4-1	TRBJ2-2	-	once
CASSYKDTQYF	TGTGCCAGCAGTTATAAAGATACGCAGTATTTT	TRBV6-5	TRBJ2-3	-	-
CASRGQSMNTEAFF	TGTGCCAGCAGGGGACAGTCCATGAACACTGAAGCTTTCTTT	TRBV2	TRBJ1-1	TRBD1	-
CASSFRGQGEETQYF	TGCGCCAGCAGCTTTCGTGGACAGGGAGAAGAGACCCAGTACTTC	TRBV5-1	TRBJ2-5	TRBD1	-
CASSPVRANRGYGYTF	TGTGCCAGCAGCCCAGTTCGTGCGAACAGGGGCTATGGCTACACCTTC	TRBV3-1/TRBV3-2	TRBJ1-2	TRBD1	-
CASSSGGTDEKLFF	TGTGCCAGCTCGTCCGGGGGGACGGATGAAAAACTGTTTTTT	TRBV18	TRBJ1-4	-	-
CASSVRDSRPYNSPLHF	TGTGCCAGCAGCGTACGGGACAGTCGGCCCTATAATTCACCCCTCCACTTT	TRBV11-2	TRBJ1-6	TRBD1	-
CASSSLNYGYTF	TGTGCCAGCTCCAGCCTTAACTATGGCTACACCTTC	TRBV18	TRBJ1-2	-	-
CASSRRLAGGQGTDTQYF	TGTGCCAGTAGTAGAAGACTAGCGGGGGGGCAAGGCACAGATACGCAGTATTTT	TRBV19	TRBJ2-3	TRBD2	-
CASSSVLAGGSAGELFF	TGTGCCAGCAGCTCCGTCTTAGCGGGAGGAAGCGCCGGGGAGCTGTTTTTT	TRBV14	TRBJ2-2	TRBD2	-
CASSELERSEQYF	TGTGCCAGCAGTGAATTGGAGCGGTCCGAGCAGTACTTC	TRBV25-1	TRBJ2-7	-	-
CASSSDMAGPLFF	TGTGCCAGCAGCTCAGACATGGCGGGACCGCTGTTTTTT	TRBV12-3/TRBV12-4	TRBJ2-2	-	-
CATTYWGRHNQPQHF	TGTGCCACCACTTACTGGGGTCGGCACAATCAGCCCCAGCATTTT	TRBV24-1	TRBJ1-5	-	-
CASRPLAREQYF	TGTGCCAGCAGGCCTCTAGCGAGGGAGCAGTACTTC	TRBV28	TRBJ2-7	-	-
CATPFDSGRVGETQYF	TGTGCCACCCCCTTTGATAGCGGGAGGGTTGGGGAGACCCAGTACTTC	TRBV10-3	TRBJ2-5	TRBD2	-
CASSLDERGYTF	TGCGCCAGCAGCTTGGACGAGCGGGGCTACACCTTC	TRBV5-1	TRBJ1-2	-	-
CASRWGLSTDTQYF	TGTGCCAGCAGGTGGGGCCTAAGCACAGATACGCAGTATTTT	TRBV5-6	TRBJ2-3	-	-
CASSHNPSPRVRARETQYF	TGTGCCAGCAGCCACAACCCCTCACCCAGGGTTCGGGCGCGGGAGACCCAGTACTTC	TRBV5-6	TRBJ2-5	-	-
CASSLRSQGYQETQYF	TGCGCCAGCAGCTTGAGGTCCCAGGGCTACCAAGAGACCCAGTACTTC	TRBV5-1	TRBJ2-5	-	-
CASSPGTASNQPQHF	TGTGCCAGCAGTCCCGGGACAGCAAGCAATCAGCCCCAGCATTTT	TRBV6-5	TRBJ1-5	TRBD1	-
CASSYLRGQGGDGYTF	TGTGCCAGCAGTTACCTCAGAGGACAGGGAGGGGATGGCTACACCTTC	TRBV6-6	TRBJ1-2	TRBD1	-
CASGLLNQPQHF	TGTGCCAGCGGACTGCTCAATCAGCCCCAGCATTTT	TRBV6-5	TRBJ1-5	-	-
CASQTSGSYNEQFF	TGTGCCAGCCAGACTAGTGGGTCCTACAATGAGCAGTTCTTC	TRBV25-1	TRBJ2-1	-	-
CASRGQGGETQYF	TGTGCCAGCAGGGGACAGGGAGGTGAGACCCAGTACTTC	TRBV7-2	TRBJ2-5	TRBD1	-
CASSPTTRSSPLHF	TGTGCCAGCAGCCCCACGACAAGAAGTTCACCCCTCCACTTT	TRBV4-2	TRBJ1-6	-	-
CASRSTGQIYGYTF	TGTGCCAGCAGGTCAACCGGACAGATTTATGGCTACACCTTC	TRBV6-5	TRBJ1-2	-	-
CASSFGTSGDDTQYF	TGTGCCAGCAGCTTTGGGACTAGCGGGGATGATACGCAGTATTTT	TRBV13	TRBJ2-3	TRBD2	-
CASSFQTGGGEKLFF	TGTGCCAGCAGCTTTCAGACAGGGGGAGGCGAAAAACTGTTTTTT	TRBV7-2	TRBJ1-4	TRBD1	-
CASSPEDTDTNEQFF	TGTGCCAGCAGCCCAGAGGATACCGATACCAATGAGCAGTTCTTC	TRBV6-5	TRBJ2-1	-	-
CSSRTAYNEQFF	TGCAGTTCCCGAACAGCGTACAATGAGCAGTTCTTC	TRBV29-1	TRBJ2-1	-	-
CMTSPNTGELFF	TGTATGACTAGCCCGAACACCGGGGAGCTGTTTTTT	TRBV6-5	TRBJ2-2	TRBD2	-
CASSLTDRGGQPQHF	TGTGCCAGCAGTTTAACTGACAGGGGGGGACAGCCCCAGCATTTT	TRBV28	TRBJ1-5	TRBD1	-
CAWSVRTDYSNQPQHF	TGTGCCTGGAGTGTACGGACAGACTATAGCAATCAGCCCCAGCATTTT	TRBV30	TRBJ1-5	-	-
CATSREVGRGGTYGYTF	TGTGCCACCAGCAGAGAGGTTGGGCGTGGCGGAACCTATGGCTACACCTTC	TRBV15	TRBJ1-2	-	-
CASSEEYNEQFF	TGTGCCAGCAGTGAAGAATACAATGAGCAGTTCTTC	TRBV2	TRBJ2-1	-	many
CASSFRTEAFF	TGTGCCAGCAGCTTCCGCACTGAAGCTTTCTTT	TRBV7-9	TRBJ1-1	-	once
CASSQEPYRGRNTIYF	TGTGCCAGCAGCCAAGAACCGTACAGGGGAAGAAACACCATATATTTT	TRBV4-2	TRBJ1-3	TRBD1	-
CASSTPQGANGYTF	TGTGCCAGCAGCACGCCACAGGGGGCGAATGGCTACACCTTC	TRBV6-2/TRBV6-3	TRBJ1-2	TRBD1	-
CAWSTNRGLYGYTF	TGTGCCTGGTCAACTAACAGGGGTTTGTATGGCTACACCTTC	TRBV30	TRBJ1-2	TRBD1	once
CASAPGVVPQETQYF	TGTGCCAGCGCGCCCGGAGTGGTACCCCAAGAGACCCAGTACTTC	TRBV6-5	TRBJ2-5	-	-